This TCR beta chain derives from a study of shared clonotypes between healthy human individuals. Study-level findings and limits: Expectations were that clonotype sharing among donors would be affected by sequencing depth.

The germline V gene has CDR1 MDHEN and CDR2 SYDVKM. The CDR3 has 16 residues. V lost 3 bases and J 4 bases, leaving 15 bases between the germline ends. This table comes from immunoSEQ multiplex PCR, and its TCRdb copy is limited to in-frame clones, with some not included. The sample yields fewer than 1.6 million clones, 98% seen once. About this clone itself: Its matching antigen is unknown.

The source material was naive CD4+ T cells sorted from blood. Stated subset: CD45RA+ positively selected. The genes are TRBV28 and TRBJ2-2; D might be TRBD2 (5 bases). The source of this sequence is a young man in good health. DNA of the CDR3: TGTGCCAGCAGTTTCCTTCGAAAGCGGCCCACCGGGGAGCTGTTTTTT. This codes for CASSFLRKRPTGELFF.